This TCR beta chain derives from a study of T cells in Graves' hyperthyroidism and ophthalmopathy. The CDR3 runs to 11 residues. V shed 2 bases and J shed 7 bases, with 9 bases lying between them. CDR1 GTSNPN and CDR2 SVGIG come from the germline V gene (reference sequence). The source material, RNA transcripts, was used to amplify TCR beta CDR3 regions. HTBI primers drove first-round RT-PCR of the TCR CDR3. MiXCR, applied by TCRdb to the multiplex PCR reads, yields one record per CDR3 protein. The sample lists 530,000 or so distinct CDR3 sequences; roughly 17% were seen once. This clonotype was detected ten times or more.

Sequences were obtained from blood. This clonotype was sampled from a woman under 30 with Graves' ophthalmopathy. The V and J genes are TRBV30 and TRBJ2-7; D is undetermined. The CDR3, as DNA: TGTGCCTGGAGTATCAGCTATGAGCAGTACTTC. It is translated as CAWSISYEQYF. Full variable domain (outside the CDR3, taken from reference TRBV30 and TRBJ2-7): SQTIHQWPATLVQPVGSPLSLECTVEGTSNPNLYWYRQAAGRGLQLLFYSVGIGQISSEVPQNLSASRPQDRQFILSSKKLLLSDSGFYLCAWSISYEQYFGPGTRLTVT.